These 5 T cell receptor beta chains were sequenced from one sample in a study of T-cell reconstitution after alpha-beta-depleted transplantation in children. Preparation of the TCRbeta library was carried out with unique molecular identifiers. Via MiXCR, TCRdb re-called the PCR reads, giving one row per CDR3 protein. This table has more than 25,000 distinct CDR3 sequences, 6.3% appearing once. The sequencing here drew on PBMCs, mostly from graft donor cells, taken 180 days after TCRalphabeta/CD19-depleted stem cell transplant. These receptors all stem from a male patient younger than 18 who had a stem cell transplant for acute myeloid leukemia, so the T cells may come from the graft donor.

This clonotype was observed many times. This CDR3 is CASSLIAGGYEQYF. CDR3 DNA sequence: TGTGCCAGCAGCTTAATCGCGGGTGGATACGAGCAGTACTTC. The chain recombines TRBV11-2 with TRBJ2-7; D is possibly TRBD2 (5 bases). The CDR3 spans 14 residues. Trimming took off 2 bases at V and 4 bases at J, with 12 bases between the two ends. The V gene's germline CDR1 is SGHAT and CDR2 FQNNGV.

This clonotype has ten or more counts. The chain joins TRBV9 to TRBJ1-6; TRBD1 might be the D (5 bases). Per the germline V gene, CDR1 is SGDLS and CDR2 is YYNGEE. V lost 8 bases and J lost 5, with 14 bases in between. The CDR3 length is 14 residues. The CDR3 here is CARYQWGDNSPLHF. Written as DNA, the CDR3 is TGTGCCAGATACCAATGGGGGGATAATTCACCCCTCCACTTT.

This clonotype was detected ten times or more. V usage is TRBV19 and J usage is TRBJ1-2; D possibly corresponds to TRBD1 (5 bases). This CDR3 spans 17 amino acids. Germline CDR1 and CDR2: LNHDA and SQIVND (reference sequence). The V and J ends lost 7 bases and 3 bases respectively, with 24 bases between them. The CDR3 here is CASTLLSASGGDYGYTF. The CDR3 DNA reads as TGTGCCAGTACCCTCCTTTCGGCGAGCGGGGGGGACTATGGCTACACCTTC.

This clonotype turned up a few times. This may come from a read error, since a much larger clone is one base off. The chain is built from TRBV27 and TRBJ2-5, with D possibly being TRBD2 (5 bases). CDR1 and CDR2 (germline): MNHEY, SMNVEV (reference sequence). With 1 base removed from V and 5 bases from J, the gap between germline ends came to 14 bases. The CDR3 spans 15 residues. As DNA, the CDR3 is TGTGCCAGCAGTTTATTCGGGCGGGTGATCGAGACCCAGTACTTC. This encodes CASSLFGRVIETQYF.

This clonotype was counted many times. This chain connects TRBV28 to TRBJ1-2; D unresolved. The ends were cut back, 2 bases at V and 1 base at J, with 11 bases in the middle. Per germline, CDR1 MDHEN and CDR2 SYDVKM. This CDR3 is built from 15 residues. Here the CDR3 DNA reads TGTGCCAGCAGTTTACTCAACCAGTATAACTATGGCTACACCTTC. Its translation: CASSLLNQYNYGYTF.